Listed here are 26 T cell receptor beta chains from one sample, sequenced in a study of OX40 agonist ivuxolimab in advanced cancers. Libraries were built with the immunoSEQ multiplex PCR assay. TCRdb obtained this table from immuneACCESS and retained in-frame rearrangements with V and J assigned. These tables miss some clones; where compared with another copy, unresolved V genes account for less than half of the shortfall, and the remainder is unexplained. The sample profile shows approximately 70,000 clones; more than 75% of them were found once. Together, the top ten hold 6.5% to 7.5% of the sample. The specimen was CD4+ or CD8+ T cells sorted from blood, collected in a trial of the OX40 agonist ivuxolimab. These receptors originate from an adult with an advanced solid tumor such as melanoma, head and neck, liver or kidney cancer.

The chain employs TRBV6-5 and TRBJ2-7, with TRBD1 identical over 7 bases. CDR1 and CDR2 from the germline V gene are MNHEY and SVGAGI. With 2 bases clipped from V and 9 bases from J, the junction kept 13 bases outside the gene matches. The CDR3 runs 15 residues. CDR3 residues: CASSYERQGRGGQYF. The CDR3 DNA follows: TGTGCCAGCAGTTACGAGCGACAGGGCCGAGGAGGGCAGTACTTC.

This chain links TRBV6-1 with TRBJ1-5; no reliable D call. CDR1 and CDR2 from the germline V gene are MNHNS and SASEGT. This CDR3 has 12 residues. The germline V and J ends were trimmed by 1 base and 9 bases, with 7 bases remaining between them. The CDR3 loop is CASSEGLGPQHF. The CDR3 nucleotides are TGTGCCAGCAGTGAAGGACTGGGGCCCCAGCATTTT.

This sequence joins TRBV2 and TRBJ2-1; 9 bases fit TRBD1. The junction had 7 bases not matched to a gene; V was cut back by 8 bases and J by 5 bases. The length of the CDR3 is 14 residues. Germline V gene data show CDR1 as SNHLY and CDR2 as FYNNEI. CDR3 sequence: CASARTGVHNEQFF. In DNA form, the CDR3 reads TGTGCCAGCGCCCGGACAGGGGTTCACAATGAGCAGTTCTTC.

The CDR3 sequence is CASSYSKNQPQHF. The CDR3 nucleotides are TGTGCCAGCAGTTACTCGAAGAATCAGCCCCAGCATTTT. The genes are TRBV6-6 and TRBJ1-5; D is undetermined. The CDR3 covers 13 residues. Germline CDR1 reads MNHNY; CDR2 reads SVGAGI (reference sequence). The germline V and J ends were trimmed by 0 bases and 4 bases, with 4 bases remaining between them.

The chain has TRBV7-2 and TRBJ2-7, with 9 bases lining up with TRBD2. This CDR3 has 14 residues. Losses at the gene ends were 5 bases for V and 3 bases for J; bases not matched to a gene: 5. Germline V gene lookup returns CDR1 SGHTA and CDR2 FQGNSA. The CDR3 reads CASSPLAGVYEQYF. DNA of the CDR3: TGTGCCAGCAGCCCCTTAGCGGGAGTCTACGAGCAGTACTTC. The variable domain in full, completed from reference TRBV7-2 and TRBJ2-7, reads GAGVSQSPSNKVTEKGKDVELRCDPISGHTALYWYRQSLGQGLEFLIYFQGNSAPDKSGLPSDRFSAERTGGSVSTLTIQRTQQEDSAVYLCASSPLAGVYEQYFGPGTRLTVT.

The rearrangement links TRBV18 to TRBJ1-2, with D possibly TRBD1 on 6 matching bases. Per germline, CDR1 KGHSH and CDR2 LQKENI. The length of the CDR3 is 14 residues. V lost 2 bases, J lost 4 bases, and 11 bases lay in between. The CDR3 nucleotides are TGTGCCAGCTCACCAAAAGGACAGTTCTATGGCTACACCTTC. It encodes CASSPKGQFYGYTF.

This rearrangement joins TRBV19 to TRBJ1-1; 12 nucleotides line up with TRBD1. The CDR3 covers 15 residues. The germline V gene has CDR1 LNHDA and CDR2 SQIVND (reference sequence). The V gene end was trimmed by 3 bases and the J gene end by 5 bases; junction bases not matched to a gene: 4. DNA for the CDR3: TGTGCCAGTAGTATGCCGGGACAGGGGGCAACTGAAGCTTTCTTT. Encoded protein: CASSMPGQGATEAFF. The whole variable domain, remainder taken from reference TRBV19 and TRBJ1-1, is DGGITQSPKYLFRKEGQNVTLSCEQNLNHDAMYWYRQDPGQGLRLIYYSQIVNDFQKGDIAEGYSVSREKKESFPLTVTSAQKNPTAFYLCASSMPGQGATEAFFGQGTRLTVV.

This chain uses TRBV19 with TRBJ2-2, with D unresolved. V was trimmed by 3 bases and J by 6 bases, leaving 5 bases between them. Germline CDR1 and CDR2: LNHDA and SQIVND (reference sequence). The CDR3 consists of 12 residues. The CDR3: CASSMVSGELFF. CDR3 sequence (DNA): TGTGCCAGTAGTATGGTGTCCGGGGAGCTGTTTTTT.

The V call is TRBV5-1, the J call TRBJ2-5, with D possibly matching TRBD1 (7 bases). The better agreement between TRBJ2-7 and the DNA end casts doubt on the J call. The CDR3 consists of 14 residues. Germline loops: CDR1 SGHRS, CDR2 YFSETQ. The CDR3 loop reads CASSQTGRRYEQYF. CDR3 sequence (DNA): TGCGCCAGCAGCCAGACAGGGAGGCGGTACGAGCAGTACTTC.

The CDR3 DNA reads TGTGCCAGCAGGGGTACAGGGGGCTGGACCGGGGAGCTGTTTTTT. This encodes CASRGTGGWTGELFF. This chain links TRBV6-5 with TRBJ2-2; the match to TRBD1 covers 9 bases. With 6 bases clipped from V and 5 bases from J, the junction kept 7 bases outside the gene matches. The V gene's germline CDR1 is MNHEY and CDR2 SVGAGI. This CDR3 contains 15 residues.

The V and J genes are TRBV6-1 and TRBJ1-2; D is uncertain. This CDR3 has 15 residues. Germline V gives CDR1 MNHNS, CDR2 SASEGT. V was trimmed by 4 bases and J by 0 bases, leaving 12 bases between them. CDR3 region: CASSGTTKPNYGYTF. The DNA of the CDR3 is TGTGCCAGCAGTGGCACCACCAAACCTAACTATGGCTACACCTTC.

The V and J genes are TRBV30 and TRBJ1-5; 8 bases fit TRBD1. From germline, CDR1 is GTSNPN and CDR2 SVGIG (reference sequence). This CDR3 contains 14 residues. V dropped 1 base and J dropped 6; count of bases not matched to a gene: 5. For the CDR3, the DNA is TGTGCCTGGAGTGATCAGGGGGCAGGTCAGCCCCAGCATTTT. This gives the protein CAWSDQGAGQPQHF.

The gene calls are TRBV27 and TRBJ2-7, with TRBD1 identical over 8 bases. In germline, CDR1 is MNHEY, CDR2 SMNVEV (reference sequence). This CDR3 is built from 16 residues. The junction had 13 bases not matched to a gene; V was cut back by 5 bases and J by 4 bases. This CDR3 reads CASSPGPGTGGYEQYF. For the CDR3, the DNA is TGTGCCAGCAGTCCGGGTCCCGGGACAGGTGGTTACGAGCAGTACTTC.

V usage is TRBV10-1 and J usage is TRBJ1-2, with D perhaps matching TRBD1 (5 bases). Germline assignment: CDR1 WNHNN and CDR2 SYGVQD (reference sequence). Trimming shortened V by 0 bases and J by 6 bases, and 11 bases separated the two germline ends. CDR3 length: 14 amino acids. This CDR3 reads CASSESAGCDGYTF. In DNA form, the CDR3 reads TGCGCCAGCAGTGAGTCGGCAGGGTGTGATGGCTACACCTTC.

The chain uses TRBV11-3 and TRBJ2-7, with 13 positions matching TRBD2. With 5 bases clipped from V and 13 bases from J, the junction kept 14 bases outside the gene matches. The germline V gene has CDR1 SGHNT and CDR2 YENEEA. This CDR3 region has 15 residues. Here the CDR3 DNA reads TGTGCCAGCAGCCCCTCGAGCCCGGGACTAGCGGGGTTTTACTTC. Protein sequence: CASSPSSPGLAGFYF.

The table lists this clone with a count of one. The gene calls are TRBV5-8 and TRBJ1-3; perhaps TRBD1 as D (6 bases). V was trimmed by 5 bases and J by 10 bases, leaving 22 bases between them. Germline V CDR1 and CDR2: SGHTS, YDEGEE. The length of the CDR3 is 15 residues. The CDR3 is CASRQTGTSRGTIYF. The DNA for the CDR3 is TGTGCCAGCAGGCAAACCGGGACATCCAGGGGAACCATATATTTT.

The chain links TRBV7-9 to TRBJ1-5; no clear D. CDR3 size: 15 residues. Germline-derived CDR1 and CDR2 are SEHNR and FQNEAQ (reference sequence). Trimming cost V 2 bases and J 1 base, with 9 bases left between them. The CDR3 spells CASSLNSASNQPQHF. Written as DNA, the CDR3 is TGTGCCAGCAGCTTAAATTCGGCGAGCAATCAGCCCCAGCATTTT.

This chain joins TRBV15 and TRBJ2-1; TRBD2 agrees at 9 bases. Per germline, CDR1 LNHNV and CDR2 YYDKDF (reference sequence). V shed 9 bases and J 7 bases; nucleotides not matched to a gene: 10. The length of the CDR3 is 14 residues. The CDR3 nucleotides are TGTGCCACATCAGCGGGGGGCATCTATAATGAGCAGTTCTTC. Protein sequence: CATSAGGIYNEQFF. The full variable domain, rest sourced from reference TRBV15 and TRBJ2-1, is DAMVIQNPRYQVTQFGKPVTLSCSQTLNHNVMYWYQQKSSQAPKLLFHYYDKDFNNEADTPDNFQSRRPNTSFCFLDIRSPGLGDTAMYLCATSAGGIYNEQFFGPGTRLTVL.

The chain carries TRBV19 and TRBJ2-7; D may be TRBD1 (5 bases). V lost 2 bases and J lost 2, with 16 bases in between. Germline CDR1 is LNHDA and CDR2 is SQIVND (reference sequence). The CDR3 has 16 amino acids. As DNA, the CDR3 is TGTGCCAGTAGTATAACGGCTGGGGCCAGAACCTACGAGCAGTACTTC. This sequence encodes CASSITAGARTYEQYF.

The chain links TRBV9 to TRBJ2-6; D not resolved. The CDR3 is 13 residues long. The V end lost 6 bases, the J end lost 0 bases, and 4 bases lay between the germline ends. CDR1 is SGDLS, CDR2 YYNGEE, per germline. The CDR3 region is CASKASGANVLTF. The CDR3 DNA sequence: TGTGCCAGCAAGGCCTCTGGGGCCAACGTCCTGACTTTC.

This clone was seen just once. The CDR3 protein is CASSLAGQGYSPLHF. The CDR3 nucleotides are TGTGCCAGCAGCTTAGCGGGACAGGGTTATTCACCCCTCCACTTT. J is TRBJ1-6 and V is TRBV11-3; 9 bases line up with TRBD1. There are 15 residues in the CDR3. Losses at the gene ends were 1 base for V and 8 bases for J; bases not matched to a gene: 3. The germline CDR1 and CDR2 sequences are SGHNT and YENEEA.

The gene calls are TRBV4-2 and TRBJ1-2; D is unresolved. Trimming shortened V by 3 bases and J by 8 bases, and 16 bases separated the two germline ends. The CDR3 is 14 amino acids. Germline loops: CDR1 LGHNA, CDR2 YNFKEQ. The CDR3 DNA reads TGTGCCAGCAGCCACGACGTAGAAGGCGTCGGCTACACCTTC. It translates to CASSHDVEGVGYTF.

The rearrangement joins TRBV6-5 to TRBJ2-1; 10 bases match TRBD1. This CDR3 comprises 15 residues. Germline CDR1 and CDR2: MNHEY and SVGAGI. V lost 4 bases and J lost 3; bases outside the gene matches: 3. Here the CDR3 DNA reads TGTGCCAGCAGTTTCCGGGACAGGGGCTACAATGAGCAGTTCTTC. This codes for CASSFRDRGYNEQFF.

The J gene is TRBJ1-1, the V gene TRBV7-3; no firm D call. With 0 bases removed from V and 3 bases from J, the gap between germline ends came to 8 bases. This CDR3 region has 14 residues. The germline CDR1 and CDR2 sequences are SGHTA and FQGTGA. The CDR3 nucleotides read TGTGCCAGCAGCTTAACAGGCGGGTACACTGAAGCTTTCTTT. This translates into CASSLTGGYTEAFF.

The CDR3 bases are TGTGCTAGTGCCTTCGGGGAGGCCCGCTATGGCTACACCTTC. Translation: CASAFGEARYGYTF. This chain joins TRBV12-5 and TRBJ1-2, with D unresolved. The V gene lost 7 bases and the J gene lost 4 bases, with 16 bases spanning the gap. Germline CDR1 and CDR2: LGHNT and FRNRAP. The CDR3 has 14 residues.

The V call is TRBV18, the J call TRBJ2-7; D is undetermined. CDR1 KGHSH and CDR2 LQKENI come from the germline V gene. V lost 0 bases to trimming and J lost 6 bases, with 9 bases between them. The CDR3 runs to 13 residues. CDR3: CASSPPGSSEQYF. The CDR3 DNA reads TGTGCCAGCTCACCACCGGGCTCTAGCGAGCAGTACTTC.